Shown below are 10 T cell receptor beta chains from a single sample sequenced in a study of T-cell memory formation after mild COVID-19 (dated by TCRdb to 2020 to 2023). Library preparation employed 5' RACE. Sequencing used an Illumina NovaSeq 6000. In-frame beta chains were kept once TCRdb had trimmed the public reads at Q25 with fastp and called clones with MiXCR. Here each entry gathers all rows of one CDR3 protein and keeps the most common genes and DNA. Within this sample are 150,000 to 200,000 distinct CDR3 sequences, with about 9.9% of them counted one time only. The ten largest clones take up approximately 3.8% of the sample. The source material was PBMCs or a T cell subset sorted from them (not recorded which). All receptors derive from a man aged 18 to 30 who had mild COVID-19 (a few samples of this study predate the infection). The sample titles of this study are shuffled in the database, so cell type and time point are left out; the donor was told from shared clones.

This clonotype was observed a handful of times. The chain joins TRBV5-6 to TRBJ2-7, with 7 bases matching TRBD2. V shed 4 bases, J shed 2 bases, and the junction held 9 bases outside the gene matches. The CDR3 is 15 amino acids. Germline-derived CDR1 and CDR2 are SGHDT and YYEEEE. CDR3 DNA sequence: TGTGCCAGCAGCGAAGGGAGCGGGGTTACCTACGAGCAGTACTTC. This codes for CASSEGSGVTYEQYF.

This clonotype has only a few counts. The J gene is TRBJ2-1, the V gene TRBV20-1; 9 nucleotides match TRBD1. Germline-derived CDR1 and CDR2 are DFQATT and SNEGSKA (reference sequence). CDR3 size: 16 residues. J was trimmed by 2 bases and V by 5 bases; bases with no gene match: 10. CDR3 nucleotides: TGCAGTGCTCCCGGACAGGGGATTTTAACCTACAATGAGCAGTTCTTC. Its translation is CSAPGQGILTYNEQFF.

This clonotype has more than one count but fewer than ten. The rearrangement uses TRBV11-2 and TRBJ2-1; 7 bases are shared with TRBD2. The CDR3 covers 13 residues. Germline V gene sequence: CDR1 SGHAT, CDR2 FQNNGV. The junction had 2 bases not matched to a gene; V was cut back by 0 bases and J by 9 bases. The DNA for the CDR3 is TGTGCCAGCAGCTTAGATTCGGGAGGTGAGCAGTTCTTC. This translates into CASSLDSGGEQFF.

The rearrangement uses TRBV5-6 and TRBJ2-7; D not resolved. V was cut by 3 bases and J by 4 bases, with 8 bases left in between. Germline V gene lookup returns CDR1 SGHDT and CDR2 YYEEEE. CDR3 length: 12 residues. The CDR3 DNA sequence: TGTGCCAGCAGCTCGTCGGTTTACGAGCAGTACGTC. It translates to CASSSSVYEQYV.

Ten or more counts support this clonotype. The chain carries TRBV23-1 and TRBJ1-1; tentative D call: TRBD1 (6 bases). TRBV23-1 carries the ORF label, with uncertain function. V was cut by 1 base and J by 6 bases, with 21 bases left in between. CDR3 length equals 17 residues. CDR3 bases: TGCGCCAGCAGTCAATGGGACATCCGAGGACGGGGTCCTGAAGCTTTCTTT. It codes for CASSQWDIRGRGPEAFF.

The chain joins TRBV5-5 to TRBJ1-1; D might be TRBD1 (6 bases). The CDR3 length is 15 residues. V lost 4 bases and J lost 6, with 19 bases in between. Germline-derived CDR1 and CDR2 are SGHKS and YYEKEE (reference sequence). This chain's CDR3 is CASSLSPGGASEAFF. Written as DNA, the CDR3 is TGTGCCAGCAGCCTTTCACCGGGGGGGGCGTCTGAAGCTTTCTTT.

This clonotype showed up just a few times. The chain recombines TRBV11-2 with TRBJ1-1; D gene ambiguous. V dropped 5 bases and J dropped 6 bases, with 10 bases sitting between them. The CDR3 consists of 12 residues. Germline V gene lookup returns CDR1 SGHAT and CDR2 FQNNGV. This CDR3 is CASSPIEAEAFF. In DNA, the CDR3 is TGTGCCAGCAGCCCCATCGAGGCTGAAGCTTTCTTT.

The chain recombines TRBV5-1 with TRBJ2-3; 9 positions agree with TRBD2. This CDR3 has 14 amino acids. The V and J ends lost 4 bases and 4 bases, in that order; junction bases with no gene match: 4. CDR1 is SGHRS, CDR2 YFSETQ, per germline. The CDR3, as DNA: TGCGCCAGCAGCCGGAGACTAGCGGCAGATACGCAGTATTTT. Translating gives CASSRRLAADTQYF.

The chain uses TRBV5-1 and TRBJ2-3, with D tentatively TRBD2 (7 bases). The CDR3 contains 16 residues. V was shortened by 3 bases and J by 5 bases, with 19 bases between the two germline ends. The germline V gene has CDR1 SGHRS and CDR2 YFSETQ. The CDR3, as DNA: TGCGCCAGCAGCTGGGGCGGGGGCGGTCCGAGAGATACGCAGTATTTT. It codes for CASSWGGGGPRDTQYF. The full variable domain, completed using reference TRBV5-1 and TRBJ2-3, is KAGVTQTPRYLIKTRGQQVTLSCSPISGHRSVSWYQQTPGQGLQFLFEYFSETQRNKGNFPGRFSGRQFSNSRSEMNVSTLELGDSALYLCASSWGGGGPRDTQYFGPGTRLTVL.

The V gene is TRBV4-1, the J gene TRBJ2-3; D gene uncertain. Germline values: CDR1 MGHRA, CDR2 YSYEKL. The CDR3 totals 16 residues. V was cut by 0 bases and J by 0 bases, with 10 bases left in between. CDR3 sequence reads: CASSQEWIPSTDTQYF. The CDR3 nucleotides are TGCGCCAGCAGCCAAGAATGGATCCCTAGCACAGATACGCAGTATTTT.